Below, 24 T cell receptor beta chains from the same sample are listed, as sequenced in a study of neurological immune-mediated disorders (dated 2019 in TCRdb). Library generation was performed with 5' RACE. These reads were obtained on an Illumina HiSeq 2500. TCRdb handled the public reads itself, with Q25 trimming in fastp and clone calling in MiXCR, and kept productive beta chains. Every entry covers one CDR3 protein and lists the most common genes and DNA from its rows. A total of fewer than 90,000 distinct CDR3 sequences appear in this sample, 10% of them only once. The ten largest clones capture about 1.8% of the sample. The specimen was PBMCs. The receptors originated from a man in his forties or fifties in good health.

CDR3 loop: CASSESGLNTEAFF. The CDR3 DNA sequence: TGTGCCAGCAGTGAGTCCGGATTGAACACTGAAGCTTTCTTT. The chain has TRBV2 and TRBJ1-1; no reliable D call. Germline assignment: CDR1 SNHLY and CDR2 FYNNEI. The CDR3 is 14 amino acids. V shed 3 bases and J shed 0 bases, with 8 bases lying between them.

The table lists this clonotype with many counts. The V gene is TRBV3-1, the J gene TRBJ2-7, with a weak D call TRBD1 (6 bases). From germline, CDR1 is LGHDT and CDR2 YNNKEL (reference sequence). Deletions cut 4 bases from V and 0 bases from J, with 13 bases between. The CDR3 contains 15 residues. The CDR3 region is CASSRDRMSSYEQYF. CDR3 DNA: TGTGCCAGCAGCCGAGACAGGATGAGCTCCTACGAGCAGTACTTC.

This clonotype was counted at least ten times. The chain is built from TRBV29-1 and TRBJ1-5; 9 positions agree with TRBD1. In germline, CDR1 is SQVTM, CDR2 ANQGSEA. The J segment lost 5 bases and the V segment lost 5 bases, leaving 7 bases of the junction unmatched. This CDR3 is built from 14 residues. The CDR3 region has the DNA TGCAGCGTTTCGTTGGGACAGGGCGATCAGCCCCAGCATTTT. Protein product: CSVSLGQGDQPQHF.

This clonotype was seen many times. The V call is TRBV6-5, the J call TRBJ1-1; D not resolved. Germline V lookup: CDR1 MNHEY, CDR2 SVGAGI. CDR3 length: 13 amino acids. Deletions cut 2 bases from V and 5 bases from J, with 9 bases between. For the CDR3, the DNA is TGTGCCAGCAGTTACGAGGAGAGGACTGAAGCTTTCTTT. Translating gives CASSYEERTEAFF.

Many counts were recorded for this clonotype. The V gene is TRBV24-1, the J gene TRBJ2-2; D might be TRBD1 or TRBD2, each matching 6 bases. Germline V gene data show CDR1 as KGHDR and CDR2 as SFDVKD. V lost 4 bases and J lost 1, with 18 bases in between. The CDR3 has 18 amino acids. The DNA for the CDR3 is TGTGCCACCAGTGACCCCCTGAAGGGGGGCAAGAACACCGGGGAGCTGTTTTTT. The encoded protein is CATSDPLKGGKNTGELFF.

This clonotype was seen ten or more times. V and J are TRBV20-1 and TRBJ1-1, with D uncertain. Deletions cut 0 bases from V and 0 bases from J, with 17 bases between. The CDR3 has 17 residues. Germline values: CDR1 DFQATT, CDR2 SNEGSKA (reference sequence). CDR3 bases: TGCAGTGCTAGAGATTCAAGTGAGGGCTTTATGAACACTGAAGCTTTCTTT. Its protein is CSARDSSEGFMNTEAFF.

This clonotype was detected many times. The CDR3 sequence: CASSFGTGISYEQYF. Written as DNA, the CDR3 is TGTGCCAGCAGCTTCGGGACAGGGATCTCCTACGAGCAGTACTTC. The chain carries TRBV5-6 and TRBJ2-7; 9 bases are a match to TRBD1. With 2 bases clipped from V and 0 bases from J, the junction kept 3 bases outside the gene matches. Germline lookup yields CDR1 SGHDT and CDR2 YYEEEE. This CDR3 contains 15 residues.

Many counts were recorded for this clonotype. The chain has TRBV25-1 and TRBJ2-7; D is undetermined. The CDR3 is made up of 13 amino acids. V shed 4 bases and J shed 2 bases, with 9 bases lying between them. Germline V gene lookup returns CDR1 MGHDK and CDR2 SYGVNS. For the CDR3, the DNA is TGTGCCAGCAGTGTGGGCCAGCCCTACGAGCAGTACTTC. It codes for CASSVGQPYEQYF.

This clonotype has at least ten counts. As DNA, the CDR3 is TGTGCCAGCAGTTCGTGGCGGGGGGGGTATTACAATGAGCAGTTCTTC. Its translation is CASSSWRGGYYNEQFF. This chain uses TRBV6-2 or TRBV6-3 with TRBJ2-1; TRBD2 matches at 9 bases. CDR1 is MNHEY, CDR2 SVGEGT, per germline. The CDR3 spans 16 residues. The ends lost 4 bases at V and 4 bases at J; junction bases unmatched: 8.

This clonotype was picked up many times. The V gene is TRBV12-5, the J gene TRBJ1-5; D unresolved. The germline V gene has CDR1 LGHNT and CDR2 FRNRAP. This CDR3 is 15 amino acids long. V was cut by 1 base and J by 5 bases, with 12 bases left in between. This chain's CDR3 is CASGLDFVRDQPQHF. In DNA, the CDR3 is TGTGCTAGTGGTTTGGATTTTGTCAGAGATCAGCCCCAGCATTTT.

This clonotype was detected only a few times. The chain employs TRBV19 and TRBJ2-6; tentative D call: TRBD1 (5 bases). Germline lookup yields CDR1 LNHDA and CDR2 SQIVND (reference sequence). V gave up 7 bases and J gave up 0 bases, with 16 bases separating them. The CDR3 length is 17 residues. CDR3 in DNA: TGTGCCAGTACTCAAGACAGTCTGCTCTCTGGGGCCAACGTCCTGACTTTC. Its protein product is CASTQDSLLSGANVLTF.

As concerns this clonotype: This could be a read error, since a much larger clone is one nucleotide away. The V and J genes are TRBV18 and TRBJ1-2; perhaps TRBD1 as D (5 bases). CDR3 size: 13 residues. V was cut by 0 bases and J by 8 bases, with 10 bases left in between. The germline V gene encodes CDR1 KGHSH and CDR2 LQKENI. CDR3 coding DNA: TGTGCCAGCTCACCACCGGGGGTGCGCGGCTACACCTTC. Its translation: CASSPPGVRGYTF.

This clonotype was found many times. This chain links TRBV29-1 with TRBJ2-1, with 11 bases matching TRBD1. Germline values: CDR1 SQVTM, CDR2 ANQGSEA. This CDR3 is 15 amino acids long. With V trimmed by 4 bases and J by 7 bases, 9 bases remained unmatched. The CDR3 region has the DNA TGCAGCGTTGGAGCGTGGGACAGGGGGACTAATGAGCAGTTCTTC. Translation gives CSVGAWDRGTNEQFF.

This clonotype was seen repeatedly, ten times or more. V and J are TRBV12-3 or TRBV12-4 and TRBJ1-5; no clear D. Deletions cut 6 bases from V and 2 bases from J, with 14 bases between. The CDR3 is 15 residues long. In DNA form, the CDR3 reads TGTGCCAGCAGGAGGGAGGACCTAGGCAATCAGCCCCAGCATTTT. Translating gives CASRREDLGNQPQHF.

This clonotype was seen a few times. This chain joins TRBV28 and TRBJ1-2; D remains ambiguous. Per the germline V gene, CDR1 is MDHEN and CDR2 is SYDVKM. V was shortened by 5 bases and J by 5 bases, with 12 bases between the two germline ends. CDR3 length: 13 amino acids. DNA of the CDR3: TGTGCCAGCAGTCCGAACAGAGATTATGGCTACACCTTC. Protein sequence: CASSPNRDYGYTF.

This sequence joins TRBV18 and TRBJ1-3; no firm D call. Germline-derived CDR1 and CDR2 are KGHSH and LQKENI. Deletions cut 2 bases from V and 4 bases from J, with 12 bases between. This CDR3 is built from 15 residues. The CDR3 DNA reads as TGTGCCAGCTCACCAGGACCGGGTGTGGGAAACACCATATATTTT. Translating gives CASSPGPGVGNTIYF.

For this clonotype: Since a much larger clone is just one base distant, this may be a read error. The rearrangement joins TRBV20-1 to TRBJ2-5; D may be TRBD2 (7 bases). Trimming shortened V by 6 bases and J by 7 bases, and 15 bases separated the two germline ends. In germline, CDR1 is DFQATT, CDR2 SNEGSKA (reference sequence). This CDR3 has 12 residues. DNA for the CDR3: TGCAGTGCGCCGGGGGGAGGGGGGACCCAGTACTTC. It encodes CSAPGGGGTQYF.

Ten or more counts support this clonotype. CDR3 nucleotide sequence: TGTGCCAGCAGTTTAGCAAGGGTCACAGATACGCAGTATTTT. Amino acids: CASSLARVTDTQYF. The chain links TRBV12-3 or TRBV12-4 to TRBJ2-3; no firm D call. This CDR3 has 14 residues. V lost 0 bases and J 2 bases, leaving 6 bases between the germline ends.

The table lists this clonotype with a few counts. The chain couples TRBV29-1 to TRBJ2-3; maybe TRBD2 (5 bases). Trimming stripped 1 base from V and 3 bases from J, with 5 bases between. The germline V gene has CDR1 SQVTM and CDR2 ANQGSEA. The length of the CDR3 is 12 residues. CDR3 amino acids: CSVEGGTDTQYF. As DNA, the CDR3 is TGCAGCGTTGAAGGCGGGACAGATACGCAGTATTTT.

The sample holds a few counts of this clonotype. J is TRBJ2-5 and V is TRBV7-2; 13 bases are a match to TRBD2. The length of the CDR3 is 16 residues. V shed 4 bases and J 4 bases; nucleotides not matched to a gene: 6. The germline V gene has CDR1 SGHTA and CDR2 FQGNSA. DNA for the CDR3: TGTGCCAGCAGCTCTGGACTAGCGGGAGATGCAGAGACCCAGTACTTC. As protein: CASSSGLAGDAETQYF.

This clonotype was seen many times. CDR3 region: CASTHGGGQYF. The DNA of the CDR3 is TGTGCCAGCACCCACGGAGGCGGGCAGTACTTC. This chain connects TRBV6-2 or TRBV6-3 to TRBJ2-7; possible D gene TRBD2, 5 bases. The CDR3 extends over 11 amino acids. CDR1 is MNHEY and CDR2 is SVGEGT in the germline V gene. The V and J ends lost 7 bases and 9 bases respectively, with 13 bases between them.

This clonotype was recorded many times. The V gene is TRBV5-5, the J gene TRBJ2-5, with 12 bases matching TRBD1. J lost 3 bases, V lost 5 bases, and 8 bases had no gene match. This CDR3 is 16 amino acids long. Germline CDR1 reads SGHKS; CDR2 reads YYEKEE (reference sequence). The CDR3 coding sequence is TGTGCCAGCAGTACCGGGACAGGGGGCATCGAAGAGACCCAGTACTTC. Translating gives CASSTGTGGIEETQYF.

This clonotype was recorded at least ten times. The chain links TRBV6-4 to TRBJ2-5, with 7 bases that match TRBD2. The CDR3 loop spans 16 amino acids. V lost 3 bases, J lost 0 bases, and 7 bases stayed unmatched. CDR1 MRHNA and CDR2 SNTAGT come from the germline V gene. The CDR3: CASSEGRERYQETQYF. CDR3 in DNA: TGTGCCAGCAGTGAAGGGCGGGAGAGGTACCAAGAGACCCAGTACTTC.

This clonotype was recorded many times. The chain carries TRBV5-6 and TRBJ2-6, with D perhaps given as TRBD1 or TRBD2 (5 bases each). Per germline, CDR1 SGHDT and CDR2 YYEEEE. CDR3 length: 15 residues. V lost 0 bases and J 2 bases, leaving 6 bases between the germline ends. The CDR3 DNA reads as TGTGCCAGCAGCTTGGGGGGGACTGGGGCCAACGTCCTGACTTTC. This gives the protein CASSLGGTGANVLTF. Full variable domain (outside the CDR3, taken from reference TRBV5-6 and TRBJ2-6): DAGVTQSPTHLIKTRGQQVTLRCSPKSGHDTVSWYQQALGQGPQFIFQYYEEEERQRGNFPDRFSGHQFPNYSSELNVNALLLGDSALYLCASSLGGTGANVLTFGAGSRLTVL.